The clone carrying this TCR beta chain has a single count. With 1 base removed from V and 4 bases from J, the gap between germline ends came to 8 bases. This CDR3 spans 14 amino acids. The germline V gene has CDR1 SGHTA and CDR2 FQGNSA. The data are from a study of blood T cell repertoires in COVID-19. TCRdb keeps only in-frame clones here, not all; method: immunoSEQ multiplex PCR. Of 200,000 to 250,000 clones in the sample, over 80% were seen once. The chain carries TRBV7-2 and TRBJ1-5; D remains ambiguous. Sequenced sample: peripheral blood. This receptor was taken from a man aged 25-45 years who had recovered from COVID-19. The CDR3 nucleotides read TGTGCCAGCAGCTTAGTACGGGGAAATCAGCCCCAGCATTTT. Its translation is CASSLVRGNQPQHF.